The 28 T cell receptor beta chains given below trace back to one sample, sequenced in a study of blood T cells in healthy people across ages. A sample-barcoded 5' primer and a J-beta primer mix were used in a second PCR of roughly 6 to 12 cycles. TCRdb reprocessed the 5' RACE reads via MiXCR and lists one record per CDR3 protein. The table includes 1.5 million to 2 million distinct CDR3 sequences, about 28% detected once. The sample was blood. The receptors shown here come from a woman in her 30s in good health.

V usage is TRBV20-1 and J usage is TRBJ2-7; tentatively, D is TRBD2 (5 bases). The length of the CDR3 is 14 residues. Germline V gene lookup returns CDR1 DFQATT and CDR2 SNEGSKA (reference sequence). Trimming stripped 6 bases from V and 5 bases from J, with 20 bases between. The CDR3, as DNA: TGCAGTGCCGCCGGGCGGGTGGGCTTCCACGAGCAGTACTTC. It translates to CSAAGRVGFHEQYF.

The chain has TRBV5-5 and TRBJ2-3, with a weak D call TRBD2 (5 bases). Trimming cost V 2 bases and J 2 bases, with 15 bases left between them. This CDR3 comprises 16 residues. Per the germline V gene, CDR1 is SGHKS and CDR2 is YYEKEE (reference sequence). The CDR3 region has the DNA TGTGCCAGCAGCTTAGGCTTAAGCGGAATCACAGATACGCAGTATTTT. Protein product: CASSLGLSGITDTQYF.

The rearrangement uses TRBV18 and TRBJ2-1; 11 bases agree with TRBD2. V was pared by 5 bases and J by 3 bases, with 3 bases of the junction left unmatched. CDR3 length: 15 residues. The germline V gene has CDR1 KGHSH and CDR2 LQKENI. The CDR3 DNA reads as TGTGCCAGCTCAGCTAGCGGGGGGTTCTACAATGAGCAGTTCTTC. Its translation is CASSASGGFYNEQFF.

The CDR3 loop is CASSHDGGSGANVLTF. DNA of the CDR3: TGTGCCAGCAGCCACGACGGGGGTTCGGGGGCCAACGTCCTGACTTTC. The V and J genes are TRBV14 and TRBJ2-6; a possible D gene is TRBD2 (6 bases). V lost 3 bases, J lost 4 bases, and 13 bases lay in between. Germline CDR1 and CDR2: SGHDN and FVKESK. The CDR3 length is 16 residues.

This clonotype has only a few counts. The chain uses TRBV7-6 and TRBJ2-1; TRBD1 might be the D (6 bases). V was clipped by 2 bases and J by 5 bases, with 22 bases between them. Germline V gives CDR1 SGHVS, CDR2 FNYEAQ. There are 18 residues in the CDR3. The CDR3 here is CASSLFYPIPGEHNEQFF. The CDR3 DNA sequence: TGTGCCAGCAGCTTATTTTACCCGATCCCAGGGGAACACAATGAGCAGTTCTTC.

In regard to this clonotype: The germline gene is not matched at one end of the junction; a read error may be the cause. The J gene is TRBJ2-3, the V gene TRBV5-1, with 12 bases lining up with TRBD2. CDR1 SGHRS and CDR2 YFSETQ come from the germline V gene. The CDR3 contains 16 residues. The CDR3 nucleotides read TGTGCCAGCAGCTCGCTAGCGGGGGGGAGCACAGATACGCAGTATTTT. Translation gives CASSSLAGGSTDTQYF.

This clonotype was counted only a few times. The chain joins TRBV28 to TRBJ2-7; no reliable D call. Germline lookup yields CDR1 MDHEN and CDR2 SYDVKM. The length of the CDR3 is 12 residues. Trimming stripped 5 bases from V and 6 bases from J, with 11 bases between. The CDR3: CASSRMTSEQYF. CDR3 DNA sequence: TGTGCCAGCAGTCGAATGACGAGCGAGCAGTACTTC.

The V gene is TRBV12-3 or TRBV12-4, the J gene TRBJ1-2; D gene ambiguous. This CDR3 is 13 amino acids long. Trimming pared 6 bases from V and 4 bases from J, leaving 12 bases between. DNA for the CDR3: TGTGCCAGCAGCGAACAGAAAACCTATGGCTACACCTTC. It translates to CASSEQKTYGYTF.

The V and J genes are TRBV5-6 and TRBJ1-5, with a possible D match to TRBD1 (6 bases). There are 15 residues in the CDR3. Germline CDR1 reads SGHDT; CDR2 reads YYEEEE. Between the trimmed V and J ends, which lost 1 base and 6 bases, there was a span of 14 bases. This CDR3 reads CASSLRGAWSQPQHF. The CDR3 bases are TGTGCCAGCAGCTTGAGGGGGGCTTGGAGTCAGCCCCAGCATTTT. Drawing the rest from reference TRBV5-6 and TRBJ1-5, the complete variable domain is DAGVTQSPTHLIKTRGQQVTLRCSPKSGHDTVSWYQQALGQGPQFIFQYYEEEERQRGNFPDRFSGHQFPNYSSELNVNALLLGDSALYLCASSLRGAWSQPQHFGDGTRLSIL.

The table lists this clonotype with a few counts. The chain employs TRBV14 and TRBJ2-7; D unresolved. Trimming stripped 0 bases from V and 3 bases from J, with 9 bases between. Germline values: CDR1 SGHDN, CDR2 FVKESK. The CDR3 sequence is 14 residues long. Written as DNA, the CDR3 is TGTGCCAGCAGCCAAGACGGGCGGCTCTACGAGCAGTACTTC. Residues: CASSQDGRLYEQYF.

This clonotype was seen a few times. This sequence joins TRBV20-1 and TRBJ1-5; 7 positions match TRBD1. The V and J ends lost 6 bases and 1 base, in that order; junction bases with no gene match: 6. The CDR3 spans 14 residues. CDR1 DFQATT and CDR2 SNEGSKA come from the germline V gene (reference sequence). DNA of the CDR3: TGCAGTGCAAAGACAGGGAACAGCAATCAGCCCCAGCATTTT. It codes for CSAKTGNSNQPQHF.

This chain uses TRBV15 with TRBJ1-6; 7 bases map to TRBD1. The CDR3 totals 15 residues. Germline assignment: CDR1 LNHNV and CDR2 YYDKDF (reference sequence). J was trimmed by 7 bases and V by 1 base; bases with no gene match: 4. CDR3 in DNA: TGTGCCACCAGCAGAGCCGGGACAGAGAATTCACCCCTCCACTTT. It codes for CATSRAGTENSPLHF.

This clonotype occurred a few times. The chain recombines TRBV5-1 with TRBJ2-7, with D possibly TRBD1 on 5 matching bases. Germline V CDR1 and CDR2: SGHRS, YFSETQ. The V end was cut by 0 bases, the J end by 2 bases, with 12 bases between. This CDR3 spans 15 amino acids. The CDR3 sequence is CASSLALDSPYEQYF. In DNA, the CDR3 is TGCGCCAGCAGCTTGGCCCTTGACAGTCCCTACGAGCAGTACTTC.

The DNA of the CDR3 is TGTGCCACCGGCCCGGCGGGACGTGAGCAGTTCTTC. Residues: CATGPAGREQFF. The chain has TRBV24-1 and TRBJ2-1; D is possibly TRBD2 (6 bases). Trimming shortened V by 9 bases and J by 9 bases, and 14 bases separated the two germline ends. In germline, CDR1 is KGHDR, CDR2 SFDVKD. The CDR3 extends over 12 amino acids.

This clonotype was observed a handful of times. J is TRBJ2-3 and V is TRBV27; D could derive from TRBD1 or TRBD2 (5 bases each). Deletions cut 8 bases from V and 4 bases from J, with 10 bases between. CDR1 is MNHEY, CDR2 SMNVEV, per germline (reference sequence). The CDR3 length is 12 residues. CDR3 sequence (DNA): TGTGCCAGCCGGGACCATGCAGATACGCAGTATTTT. Translated: CASRDHADTQYF.

The chain combines TRBV20-1 with TRBJ1-5; 7 bases line up with TRBD1. This CDR3 comprises 13 residues. CDR1 is DFQATT and CDR2 is SNEGSKA in the germline V gene (reference sequence). Trimming removed 1 base from V and 7 bases from J; junction bases left unmatched: 4. CDR3 in amino acids: CSARVAGGQPQHF. CDR3 in DNA: TGCAGTGCTAGAGTGGCAGGGGGGCAGCCCCAGCATTTT.

V and J are TRBV20-1 and TRBJ1-6, with D possibly TRBD1 on 5 matching bases. The CDR3 has 14 amino acids. Trimming took 0 bases from V and 10 from J, leaving 13 bases between them. Germline V gives CDR1 DFQATT, CDR2 SNEGSKA (reference sequence). DNA of the CDR3: TGCAGTGCTAGAGATAACAGGACTTGGTCACCCCTCCACTTT. Translation: CSARDNRTWSPLHF.

As to this clonotype: A read error may be the cause here, since a much bigger clone is one base away. The chain has TRBV29-1 and TRBJ1-2; D is perhaps TRBD1 (5 bases). Trimming took off 0 bases at V and 10 bases at J, with 21 bases between the two ends. Germline assignment: CDR1 SQVTM and CDR2 ANQGSEA. The CDR3 sequence is 15 residues long. The CDR3 protein is CSVEELEGRASDYTF. The CDR3 bases are TGCAGCGTTGAAGAATTGGAGGGGAGGGCTAGCGACTACACCTTC.

The rearrangement joins TRBV29-1 to TRBJ2-4; possible D gene TRBD1, 6 bases. Between the trimmed V and J ends, which lost 6 bases and 3 bases, there was a span of 15 bases. The CDR3 spans 14 residues. In germline, CDR1 is SQVTM, CDR2 ANQGSEA. The CDR3 reads CSVYPRGGKNIQYF. CDR3 bases: TGCAGCGTCTATCCCAGGGGCGGCAAAAACATTCAGTACTTC. The variable domain in full, completed from reference TRBV29-1 and TRBJ2-4, reads SAVISQKPSRDICQRGTSLTIQCQVDSQVTMMFWYRQQPGQSLTLIATANQGSEATYESGFVIDKFPISRPNLTFSTLTVSNMSPEDSSIYLCSVYPRGGKNIQYFGAGTRLSVL.

This clonotype was observed a few times. This chain connects TRBV9 to TRBJ1-2, with D unclear. CDR3 size: 14 residues. Trimming removed 1 base from V and 0 bases from J, with 7 bases in between. From germline, CDR1 is SGDLS and CDR2 YYNGEE. CDR3 DNA: TGTGCCAGCAGCGTACAGCAATCTAACTATGGCTACACCTTC. Translating gives CASSVQQSNYGYTF. Based on the CDR3 plus reference TRBV9 and TRBJ1-2, the full variable domain is DSGVTQTPKHLITATGQRVTLRCSPRSGDLSVYWYQQSLDQGLQFLIQYYNGEERAKGNILERFSAQQFPDLHSELNLSSLELGDSALYFCASSVQQSNYGYTFGSGTRLTVV.

On this clonotype: Since a much larger clone is just one base distant, this may be a read error. The chain joins TRBV5-6 to TRBJ2-1; unclear D gene. The CDR3 sequence is 13 residues long. Germline V gene data show CDR1 as SGHDT and CDR2 as YYEEEE. This CDR3 reads CANSLLRNNEQFF. CDR3 DNA: TGTGCCAACAGCTTGCTGAGGAACAATGAGCAGTTCTTC.

Details on this clonotype: A read error is possible here, since a much larger clone lies one base away. The chain employs TRBV7-3 and TRBJ2-7; D could derive from TRBD1 or TRBD2 (5 bases each). Between the trimmed V and J ends, which lost 1 base and 7 bases, there was a span of 14 bases. This CDR3 is 14 amino acids long. Germline-derived CDR1 and CDR2 are SGHTA and FQGTGA. The CDR3 DNA sequence: TGTGCCAGCAGCTTAAGTGGGGGTAACAATGAGCAGTACTTC. Protein: CASSLSGGNNEQYF.

J is TRBJ2-2 and V is TRBV2; no reliable D call. Germline V CDR1 and CDR2: SNHLY, FYNNEI. The CDR3 consists of 13 residues. Trimming removed 4 bases from V and 6 bases from J, with 9 bases in between. CDR3 DNA sequence: TGTGCCAGCAGTGGAGACGGACCCGGGGAGCTGTTTTTT. It specifies CASSGDGPGELFF.

In its sample, this clonotype was seen a few times. The CDR3 DNA sequence: TGCGCCAGCAGCCGGGACCCGGAGGGATACGAGCAGTACTTC. It is translated as CASSRDPEGYEQYF. The chain couples TRBV5-1 to TRBJ2-7; D possibly corresponds to TRBD2 (6 bases). CDR1 SGHRS and CDR2 YFSETQ come from the germline V gene. Trimming left V 4 bases short and J 4 bases short, with 15 bases between. CDR3 length: 14 residues.

This clonotype occurred many times. The rearrangement uses TRBV10-2 and TRBJ2-3; TRBD2 is a possible D gene (6 bases). The V and J ends lost 0 bases and 5 bases respectively, with 9 bases between them. Germline CDR1 and CDR2: WSHSY and SAAADI. The CDR3 is 14 amino acids. The CDR3 here is CASSESGGGDTQYF. The CDR3 nucleotides read TGCGCCAGCAGTGAGTCCGGGGGAGGAGATACGCAGTATTTT.

The rearrangement links TRBV20-1 to TRBJ2-1; 10 bases match TRBD2. The CDR3 is 15 residues long. Germline values: CDR1 DFQATT, CDR2 SNEGSKA (reference sequence). V gave up 6 bases and J gave up 9 bases; unmatched junction bases: 14. In nucleotides, the CDR3 is TGCAGTGCCCCCCGCCCAGCGGGAGGGCCGGGTGAGCAGTTCTTC. Translated, it gives CSAPRPAGGPGEQFF.

In DNA, the CDR3 is TGCGCCAGCAGCTGGGAATATGGGAACTATGGCTACACCTTC. It is translated as CASSWEYGNYGYTF. The chain is built from TRBV5-1 and TRBJ1-2; no clear D. V was cut by 3 bases and J by 2 bases, with 11 bases left in between. This CDR3 has 14 amino acids. In germline, CDR1 is SGHRS, CDR2 YFSETQ. Full variable domain (missing parts from reference TRBV5-1 and TRBJ1-2): KAGVTQTPRYLIKTRGQQVTLSCSPISGHRSVSWYQQTPGQGLQFLFEYFSETQRNKGNFPGRFSGRQFSNSRSEMNVSTLELGDSALYLCASSWEYGNYGYTFGSGTRLTVV.

This clonotype was detected a few times. The genes are TRBV20-1 and TRBJ2-7; 8 bases fit TRBD1. V dropped 5 bases and J dropped 2; count of bases not matched to a gene: 5. There are 13 residues in the CDR3. Germline V gene sequence: CDR1 DFQATT, CDR2 SNEGSKA (reference sequence). The CDR3 bases are TGCAGTGCTCGGACAGGGAAGGCCTACGAGCAGTACTTC. This translates into CSARTGKAYEQYF.